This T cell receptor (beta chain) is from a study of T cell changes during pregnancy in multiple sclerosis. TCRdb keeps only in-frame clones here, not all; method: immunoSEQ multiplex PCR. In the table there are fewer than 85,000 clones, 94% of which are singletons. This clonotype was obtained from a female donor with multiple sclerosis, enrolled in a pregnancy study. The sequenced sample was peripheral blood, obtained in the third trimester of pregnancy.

CDR3 sequence reads: CASSSRQGPNSPLHF. CDR3 DNA sequence: TGTGCCAGCAGTTCGCGACAGGGCCCTAATTCACCCCTCCACTTT. The gene calls are TRBV28 and TRBJ1-6; 7 bases are a match to TRBD1. The V segment lost 4 bases and the J segment 6 bases; nucleotides outside the gene matches: 6. The germline CDR1 and CDR2 sequences are MDHEN and SYDVKM. CDR3 length: 15 amino acids.